This T cell receptor (beta chain) originates from a study of memory CD4+ T cells and cytomegalovirus serostatus. Study background: This sample comes from healthy Belgian adults, about nine CMV seropositive, 24 seronegative.

The CDR3 has 14 residues. The V end lost 2 bases, the J end lost 5 bases, and 13 bases lay between the germline ends. Germline lookup yields CDR1 SGHRS and CDR2 YFSETQ. Single viable CD3+CD4+CD8-CD45RO+ cells were sorted as the memory CD4+ T cells. After thawing, CD4+ T cells were positively selected. Assay: immunoSEQ multiplex PCR; the TCRdb copy retains only in-frame clones and omits some. Of 70,000 to 90,000 clones in the sample, around 78% were seen once. On this clone itself: What it binds is unknown.

Whole-study findings and limits: Repertoires predicted CMV serostatus with median bootstrapped AUC of around 0.95. About two fifths of the roughly 150 known CMV-associated TCRbeta sequences appeared in CD4+ memory.

Sequencing used memory CD4+ T cells from blood. The rearrangement joins TRBV5-1 to TRBJ2-5, with D perhaps TRBD1 (5 bases). This sequence was found in an adult in good health and CMV-seropositive. The CDR3 sequence: CASSFGWGDETQYF. DNA of the CDR3: TGCGCCAGCAGCTTCGGGTGGGGCGATGAGACCCAGTACTTC.